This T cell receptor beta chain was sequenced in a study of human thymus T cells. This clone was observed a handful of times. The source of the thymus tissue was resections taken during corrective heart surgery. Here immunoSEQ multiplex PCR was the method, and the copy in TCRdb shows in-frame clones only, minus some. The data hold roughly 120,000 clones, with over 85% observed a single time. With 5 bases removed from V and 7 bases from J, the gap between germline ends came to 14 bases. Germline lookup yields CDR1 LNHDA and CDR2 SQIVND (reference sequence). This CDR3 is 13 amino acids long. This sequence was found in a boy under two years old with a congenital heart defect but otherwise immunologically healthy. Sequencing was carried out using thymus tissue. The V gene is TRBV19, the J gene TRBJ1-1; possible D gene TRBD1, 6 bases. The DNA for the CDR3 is TGTGCCAGTAGTGCCACGACAGGTAGTGAAGCTTTCTTT. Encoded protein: CASSATTGSEAFF.